The 9 T cell receptor beta chains in this list originate from one sample, sequenced in a study of beta chain features in type 1 diabetes. Their cognate antigens are unknown. Reverse transcribing all isolated RNA meant expressed TCRB transcripts were sequenced. Sequencing used immunoSEQ multiplex PCR; TCRdb keeps in-frame clones, though not all of them. This sample has under 300,000 clones; about 24% occur once, and the top ten carry 0.012%. Regarding the study as a whole: Moderate but significant shortening of TCRB CDR3s was recorded in all four CD4+ subsets from Type 1 diabetes patients.

Sequencing input: naive CD4+ T cells from blood. All receptors come from a woman aged 30 to 39 with type 1 diabetes.

Only one count was recorded for this clone. The J gene is TRBJ2-3, the V gene TRBV2; TRBD2 agrees at 9 bases. CDR1 and CDR2 from the germline V gene are SNHLY and FYNNEI. The CDR3 contains 13 residues. Unmatched junction bases numbered 2, after V lost 5 bases and J lost 5 bases. This CDR3 is CASSSLAGDTQYF. CDR3 in DNA: TGTGCCAGCAGTTCACTAGCGGGAGATACGCAGTATTTT.

This chain links TRBV30 with TRBJ1-5; D might be TRBD1 (6 bases). This CDR3 comprises 13 residues. With 2 bases removed from V and 3 bases from J, the gap between germline ends came to 8 bases. Germline V gives CDR1 GTSNPN, CDR2 SVGIG (reference sequence). The CDR3 nucleotides read TGTGCCTGGAGTTACAGGGTCAATCAGCCCCAGCATTTT. Translation: CAWSYRVNQPQHF.

The chain carries TRBV5-4 and TRBJ1-2; D remains unclear. In germline, CDR1 is SGHNT, CDR2 YYREEE (reference sequence). This CDR3 has 15 amino acids. Trimming pared 0 bases from V and 5 bases from J, leaving 14 bases between. The CDR3 protein is CASSLVREAQYGYTF. The CDR3 coding sequence is TGTGCCAGCAGCTTGGTGCGGGAAGCACAATATGGCTACACCTTC.

As concerns this clone: A read error may account for a junction end that differs from germline. The chain has TRBV7-2 and TRBJ2-4, with D perhaps assigned TRBD1 or TRBD2 (6 bases each). Germline V gene lookup returns CDR1 SGHTA and CDR2 FQGNSA. This CDR3 comprises 16 residues. DNA for the CDR3: TGTGCCAGCACCTTAGGGGGGCAAGAGGCCAAAAACATTCAGTACTTC. It translates to CASTLGGQEAKNIQYF.

The chain carries TRBV19 and TRBJ2-7; weak D call: TRBD2 (6 bases). V dropped 4 bases and J dropped 6 bases, with 16 bases sitting between them. Germline V gene data show CDR1 as LNHDA and CDR2 as SQIVND (reference sequence). This CDR3 comprises 14 residues. This chain's CDR3 is CASSTGTVTSEQYF. As DNA, the CDR3 is TGTGCCAGTAGTACCGGGACTGTGACCTCCGAGCAGTACTTC.

This chain joins TRBV27 and TRBJ2-1, with D unclear. CDR1 and CDR2 (germline): MNHEY, SMNVEV (reference sequence). CDR3 length: 13 amino acids. Trimming left V 5 bases short and J 7 bases short, with 12 bases between. DNA for the CDR3: TGTGCCAGCAGTCCTCTCAGTCCGAATGAGCAGTTCTTC. Encoded protein: CASSPLSPNEQFF.

This clone was detected only a few times. The chain links TRBV21-1 to TRBJ1-4; TRBD1, the D gene given by the table, was not confirmed from the DNA. TRBV21-1 is a documented pseudogene. The CDR3 totals 15 residues. The CDR3 protein is CASSKRTETGEKLFF. CDR3 in DNA: TGTGCCAGCAGCAAAAGGACAGAAACTGGAGAAAAACTGTTTTTT.

The sample holds a few counts of this clone. The chain carries TRBV7-9 and TRBJ1-2; a weak D match, TRBD1 (5 bases). The V gene lost 6 bases and the J gene lost 3 bases, with 14 bases spanning the gap. Germline lookup yields CDR1 SEHNR and CDR2 FQNEAQ (reference sequence). This CDR3 is 14 amino acids long. CDR3 region: CASSYDPGYYGYTF. The CDR3 DNA reads as TGTGCCAGCAGTTATGACCCAGGGTACTATGGCTACACCTTC.

Only a few counts were recorded for this clone. The chain links TRBV9 to TRBJ2-7; tentative D call: TRBD1 (5 bases). The CDR3 loop spans 14 amino acids. CDR1 SGDLS and CDR2 YYNGEE come from the germline V gene. Trimming took off 4 bases at V and 0 bases at J, with 11 bases between the two ends. DNA for the CDR3: TGTGCCAGCAGCAAACGACAGAGCTCCTACGAGCAGTACTTC. Its protein is CASSKRQSSYEQYF.